This TCR beta chain was sequenced in a study of identical twins. V was cut by 1 base and J by 2 bases, with 6 bases left in between. The CDR3 loop spans 13 amino acids. Germline V gives CDR1 GTSNPN, CDR2 SVGIG (reference sequence). A universal primer site was added by template switching, and unique molecular identifiers were carried by the cDNA. From the 5' RACE reads, TCRdb called clonotypes with MiXCR, one entry per CDR3 protein. The table records about 1.7 million distinct CDR3 sequences, around 29% of them present only once. This clonotype was picked up a small number of times. Healthy Caucasian donors formed the entire cohort.

V gene TRBV30 combines with J gene TRBJ1-5; tentatively, D is TRBD1 (5 bases). Sequenced sample: cord blood. The receptor's source is a newborn girl in good health. CDR3 bases: TGTGCCTGGAGTGGGGGGGGCAATCAGCCCCAGCATTTT. Translated: CAWSGGGNQPQHF.